This T cell receptor (beta chain) was recorded in a study of graft-versus-host responses after intestinal transplantation. Overall study context: Each recipient received anti-thymocyte globulin induction, then tacrolimus and steroids for 2 to 4 years. General observations from the study: Among recipient marrow samples, GvH clones were found; some appeared first in ileum or blood. Peak circulating GvH clone levels were associated with early post-transplant HvG declines. Allografts from individuals with graft-donor T cell macrochimerism displayed high graft-versus-host to host-versus-graft clonal ratios.

Germline trimming cut 1 base from V and 2 bases from J; bases unmatched to any gene: 2. The CDR3 totals 14 residues. Per the germline V gene, CDR1 is PRHDT and CDR2 is FYEKMQ (reference sequence). TCRdb's copy holds only in-frame clones and misses some; the assay was immunoSEQ multiplex PCR. The sample has about 39,000 clones; 93% are singletons. A word on this clone: What it binds is not known.

This material consisted of unstimulated CD8+ T cells sorted from spleen or lymph node cells, taken before transplant. The TCR comes from a human donor who was the organ donor for an intestinal transplant. This chain links TRBV13 with TRBJ2-7; 7 nucleotides align to TRBD2. CDR3 amino acids: CASSLAGGTYEQYF. The CDR3 nucleotides read TGTGCCAGCAGCTTAGCGGGAGGAACCTACGAGCAGTACTTC.